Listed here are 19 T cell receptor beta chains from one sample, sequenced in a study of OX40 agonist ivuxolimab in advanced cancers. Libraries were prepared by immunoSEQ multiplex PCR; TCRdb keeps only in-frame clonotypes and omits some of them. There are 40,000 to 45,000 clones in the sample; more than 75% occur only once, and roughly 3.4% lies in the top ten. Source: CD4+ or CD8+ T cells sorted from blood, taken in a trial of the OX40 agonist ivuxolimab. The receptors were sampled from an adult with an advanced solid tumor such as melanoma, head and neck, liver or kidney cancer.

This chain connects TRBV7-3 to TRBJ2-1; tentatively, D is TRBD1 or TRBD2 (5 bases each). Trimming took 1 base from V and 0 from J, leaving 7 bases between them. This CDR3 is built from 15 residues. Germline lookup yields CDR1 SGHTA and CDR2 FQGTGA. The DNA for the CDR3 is TGTGCCAGCAGCTTAAGTGGGACCTCCTACAATGAGCAGTTCTTC. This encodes CASSLSGTSYNEQFF.

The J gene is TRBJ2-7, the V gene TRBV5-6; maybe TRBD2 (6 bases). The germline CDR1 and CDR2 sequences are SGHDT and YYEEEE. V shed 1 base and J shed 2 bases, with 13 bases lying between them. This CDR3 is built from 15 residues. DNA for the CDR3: TGTGCCAGCAGCTTGCGACTAGTTTTGGCCTACGAGCAGTACTTC. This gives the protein CASSLRLVLAYEQYF.

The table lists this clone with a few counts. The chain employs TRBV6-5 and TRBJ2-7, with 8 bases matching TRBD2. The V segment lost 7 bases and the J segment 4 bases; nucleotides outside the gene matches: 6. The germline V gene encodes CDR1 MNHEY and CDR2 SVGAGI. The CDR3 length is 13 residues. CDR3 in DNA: TGTGCCAGCATACCACCGGGGGGGTACGAGCAGTACTTC. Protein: CASIPPGGYEQYF.

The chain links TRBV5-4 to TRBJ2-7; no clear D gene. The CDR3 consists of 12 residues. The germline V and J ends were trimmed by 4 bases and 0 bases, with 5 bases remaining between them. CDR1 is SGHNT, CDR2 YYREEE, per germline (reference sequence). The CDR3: CASSRDSYEQYF. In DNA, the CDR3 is TGTGCCAGCAGCCGTGACTCCTACGAGCAGTACTTC.

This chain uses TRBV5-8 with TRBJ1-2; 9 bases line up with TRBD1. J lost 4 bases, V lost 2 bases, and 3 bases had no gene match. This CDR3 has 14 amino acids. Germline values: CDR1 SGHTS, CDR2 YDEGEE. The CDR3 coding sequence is TGTGCCAGCAGCTTTTTACAGGGGGCCTATGGCTACACCTTC. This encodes CASSFLQGAYGYTF.

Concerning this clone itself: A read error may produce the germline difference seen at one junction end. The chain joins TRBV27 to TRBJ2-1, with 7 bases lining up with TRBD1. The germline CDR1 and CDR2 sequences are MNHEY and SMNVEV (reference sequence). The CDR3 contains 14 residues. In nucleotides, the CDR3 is TGTGCCAGCCGTTTAACGGGGACAGTCAATGAGCAGTTCTTC. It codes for CASRLTGTVNEQFF.

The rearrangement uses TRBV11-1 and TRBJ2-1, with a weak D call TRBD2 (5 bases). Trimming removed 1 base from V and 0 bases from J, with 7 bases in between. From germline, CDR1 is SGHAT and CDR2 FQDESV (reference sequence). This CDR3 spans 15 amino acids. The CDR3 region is CASSLGGSSYNEQFF. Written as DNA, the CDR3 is TGTGCCAGCAGCTTAGGAGGGAGCTCCTACAATGAGCAGTTCTTC.

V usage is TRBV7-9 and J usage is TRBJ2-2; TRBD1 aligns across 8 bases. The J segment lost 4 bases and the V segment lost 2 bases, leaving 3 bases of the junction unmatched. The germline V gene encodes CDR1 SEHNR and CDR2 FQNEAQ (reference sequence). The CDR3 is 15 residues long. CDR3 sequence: CASSLQGASTGELFF. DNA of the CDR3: TGTGCCAGCAGCTTACAGGGGGCAAGCACCGGGGAGCTGTTTTTT.

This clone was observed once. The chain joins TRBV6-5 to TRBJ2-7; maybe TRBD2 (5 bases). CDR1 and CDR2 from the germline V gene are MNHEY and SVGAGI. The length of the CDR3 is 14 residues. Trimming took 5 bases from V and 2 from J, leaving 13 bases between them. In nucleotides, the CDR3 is TGTGCCAGCAGTGTAGGACTCGGGCCCTACGAGCAGTACTTC. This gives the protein CASSVGLGPYEQYF.

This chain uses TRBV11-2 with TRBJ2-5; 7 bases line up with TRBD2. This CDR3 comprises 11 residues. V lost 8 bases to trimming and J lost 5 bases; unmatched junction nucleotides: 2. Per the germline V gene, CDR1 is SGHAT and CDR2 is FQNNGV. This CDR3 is CASGGVETQYF. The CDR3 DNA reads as TGTGCCAGCGGGGGGGTGGAGACCCAGTACTTC.

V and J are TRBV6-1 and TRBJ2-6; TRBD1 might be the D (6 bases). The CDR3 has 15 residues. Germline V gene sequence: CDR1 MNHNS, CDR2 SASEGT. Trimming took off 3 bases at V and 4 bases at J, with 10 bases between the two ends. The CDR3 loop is CASSDSGAGANVLTF. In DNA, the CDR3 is TGTGCCAGCAGTGACTCAGGGGCCGGGGCCAACGTCCTGACTTTC.

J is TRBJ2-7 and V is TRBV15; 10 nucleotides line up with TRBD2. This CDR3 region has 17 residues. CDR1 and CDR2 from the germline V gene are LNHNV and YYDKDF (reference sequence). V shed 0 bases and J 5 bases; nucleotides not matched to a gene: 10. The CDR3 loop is CATSREGGSGREDEQYF. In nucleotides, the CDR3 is TGTGCCACCAGCAGAGAGGGGGGGAGCGGGAGGGAAGACGAGCAGTACTTC.

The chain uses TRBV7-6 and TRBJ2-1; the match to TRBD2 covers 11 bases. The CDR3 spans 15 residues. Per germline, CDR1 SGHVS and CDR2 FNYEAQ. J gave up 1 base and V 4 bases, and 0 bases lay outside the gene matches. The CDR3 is CASSWTSGSYNEQFF. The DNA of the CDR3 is TGTGCCAGCAGCTGGACTAGCGGGTCCTACAATGAGCAGTTCTTC.

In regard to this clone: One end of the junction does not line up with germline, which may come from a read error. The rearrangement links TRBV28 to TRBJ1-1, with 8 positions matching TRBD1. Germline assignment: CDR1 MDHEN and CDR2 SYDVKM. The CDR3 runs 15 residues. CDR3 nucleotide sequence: TGTGCCAGCAGTTTAGGGGGACAGGTGGGGACTGGAGCTTTCTTT. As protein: CASSLGGQVGTGAFF.

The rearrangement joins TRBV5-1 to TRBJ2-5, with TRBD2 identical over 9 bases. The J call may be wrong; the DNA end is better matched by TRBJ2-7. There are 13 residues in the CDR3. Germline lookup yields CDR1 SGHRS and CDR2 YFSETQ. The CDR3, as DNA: TGCGCCAGCAATAGCGGGAGCAAGGACGAGCAGTACTTC. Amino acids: CASNSGSKDEQYF.

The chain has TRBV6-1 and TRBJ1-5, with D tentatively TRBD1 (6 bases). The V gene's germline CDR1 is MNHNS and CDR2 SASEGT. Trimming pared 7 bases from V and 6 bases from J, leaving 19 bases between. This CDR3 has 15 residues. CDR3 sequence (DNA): TGTGCCAGCACCGTGGACAGCGTTTATGGTCAGCCCCAGCATTTT. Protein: CASTVDSVYGQPQHF.

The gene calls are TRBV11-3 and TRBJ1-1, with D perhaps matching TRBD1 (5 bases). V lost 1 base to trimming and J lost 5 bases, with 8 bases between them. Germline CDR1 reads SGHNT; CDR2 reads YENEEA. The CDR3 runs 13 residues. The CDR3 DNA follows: TGTGCCAGCAGCTTAGGACAGATGACTGAAGCTTTCTTT. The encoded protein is CASSLGQMTEAFF.

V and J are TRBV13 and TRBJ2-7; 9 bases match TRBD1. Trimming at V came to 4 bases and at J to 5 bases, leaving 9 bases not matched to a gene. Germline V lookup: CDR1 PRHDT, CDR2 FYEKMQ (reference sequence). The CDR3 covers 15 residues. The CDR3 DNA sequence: TGTGCCAGCAGCTCTAGGGGGACAGGGTCGGACGAGCAGTACTTC. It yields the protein CASSSRGTGSDEQYF.

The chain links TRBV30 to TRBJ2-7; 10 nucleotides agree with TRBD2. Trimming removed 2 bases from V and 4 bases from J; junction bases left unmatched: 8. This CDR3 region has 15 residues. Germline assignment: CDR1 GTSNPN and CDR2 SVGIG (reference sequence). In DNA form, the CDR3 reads TGTGCCTGGAGTTTGTCTAGCGGGAGAGCGTACGAGCAGTACTTC. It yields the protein CAWSLSSGRAYEQYF. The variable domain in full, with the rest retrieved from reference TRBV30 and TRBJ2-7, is SQTIHQWPATLVQPVGSPLSLECTVEGTSNPNLYWYRQAAGRGLQLLFYSVGIGQISSEVPQNLSASRPQDRQFILSSKKLLLSDSGFYLCAWSLSSGRAYEQYFGPGTRLTVT.